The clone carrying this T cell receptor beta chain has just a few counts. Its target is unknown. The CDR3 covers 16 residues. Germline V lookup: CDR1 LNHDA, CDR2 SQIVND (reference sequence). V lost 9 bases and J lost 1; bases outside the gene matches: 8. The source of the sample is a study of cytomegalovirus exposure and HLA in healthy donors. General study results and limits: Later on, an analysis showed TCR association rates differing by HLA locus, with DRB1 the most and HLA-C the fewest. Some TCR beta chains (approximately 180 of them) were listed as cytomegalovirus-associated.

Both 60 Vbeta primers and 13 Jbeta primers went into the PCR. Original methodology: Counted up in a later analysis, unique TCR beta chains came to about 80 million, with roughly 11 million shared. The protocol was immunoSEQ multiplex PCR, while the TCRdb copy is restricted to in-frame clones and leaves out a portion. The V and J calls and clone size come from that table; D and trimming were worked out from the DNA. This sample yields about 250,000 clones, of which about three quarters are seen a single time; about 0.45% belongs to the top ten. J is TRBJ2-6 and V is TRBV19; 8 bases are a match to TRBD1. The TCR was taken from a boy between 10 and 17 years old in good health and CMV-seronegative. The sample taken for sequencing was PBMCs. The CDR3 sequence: CASRDRKNSGANVLTF. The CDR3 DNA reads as TGTGCCAGCAGGGACAGGAAAAATTCTGGGGCCAACGTCCTGACTTTC.